This T cell receptor (beta chain) was found in a study of T cell changes during pregnancy in multiple sclerosis. The protocol was immunoSEQ multiplex PCR, while the TCRdb copy is restricted to in-frame clones and leaves out a portion. Here the sample spans approximately 31,000 clones, 90% being singletons. With 4 bases removed from V and 7 bases from J, the gap between germline ends came to 22 bases. Germline V gene lookup returns CDR1 SGHTA and CDR2 FQGNSA. The CDR3 length is 16 residues. The gene calls are TRBV7-2 and TRBJ1-2; TRBD1 might be the D (6 bases). The material sequenced was CD4+ T cells from peripheral blood mononuclear cells, taken in the second trimester of pregnancy. The receptor was isolated from a female donor in good health, enrolled as a control in a pregnancy study. The CDR3 loop is CASSSGAEGGWTGYTF. The CDR3 nucleotides read TGTGCCAGCAGCTCGGGGGCGGAGGGAGGGTGGACTGGCTACACCTTC.